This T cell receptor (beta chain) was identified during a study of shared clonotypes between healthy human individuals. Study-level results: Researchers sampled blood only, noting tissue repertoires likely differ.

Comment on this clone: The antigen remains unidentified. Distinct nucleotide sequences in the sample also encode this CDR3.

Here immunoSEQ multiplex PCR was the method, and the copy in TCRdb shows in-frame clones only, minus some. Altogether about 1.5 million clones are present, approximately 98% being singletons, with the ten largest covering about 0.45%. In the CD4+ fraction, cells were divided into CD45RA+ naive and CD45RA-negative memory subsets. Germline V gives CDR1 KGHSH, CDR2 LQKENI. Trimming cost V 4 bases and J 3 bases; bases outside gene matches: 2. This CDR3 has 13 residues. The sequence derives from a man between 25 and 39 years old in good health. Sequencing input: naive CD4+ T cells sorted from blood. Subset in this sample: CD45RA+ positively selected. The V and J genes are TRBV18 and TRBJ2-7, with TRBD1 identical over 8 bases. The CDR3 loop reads CASSLGQGYEQYF. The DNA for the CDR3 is TGTGCCAGCTCACTTGGACAGGGCTACGAGCAGTACTTC.